This record looks at one T cell receptor (beta chain) sequence and its context. The data originate from a study of human T cells and chemical hapten exposure. The overall study: A 2 cm by 2 cm inner upper arm patch received 2% DPC for sensitization. Patients, largely female, had alopecia areata, totalis or universalis.

Unique molecular identifiers were attached to individual cDNA molecules during library preparation. TCRdb re-derived calls from the RACE reads in MiXCR, one entry per CDR3 protein. This table has hundreds of thousands of distinct CDR3 sequences, about 6% appearing once. Time point defined: patch test 2, 6 weeks after DPC sensitization. The treatment here: therapeutic diphenylcyclopropenone sensitization with weekly scalp DPC. The TCR comes from a woman between 18 and 30 years old with alopecia areata. Some clones in this sample may be carry-over from other donors' samples. The sample in question was whole blood, obtained in connection with sensitization to the hapten diphenylcyclopropenone (DPC).

DNA of the CDR3: TGCGCCAGCAGCCCCCAGGGGTCCCTCTCTTTTAACTATGGCTACACCTTC. As protein: CASSPQGSLSFNYGYTF. The chain employs TRBV4-1 and TRBJ1-2, with a weak D call TRBD1 (6 bases). The CDR3 spans 17 residues. Germline CDR1 and CDR2: MGHRA and YSYEKL. Trimming cost V 4 bases and J 1 base, with 19 bases left between them.